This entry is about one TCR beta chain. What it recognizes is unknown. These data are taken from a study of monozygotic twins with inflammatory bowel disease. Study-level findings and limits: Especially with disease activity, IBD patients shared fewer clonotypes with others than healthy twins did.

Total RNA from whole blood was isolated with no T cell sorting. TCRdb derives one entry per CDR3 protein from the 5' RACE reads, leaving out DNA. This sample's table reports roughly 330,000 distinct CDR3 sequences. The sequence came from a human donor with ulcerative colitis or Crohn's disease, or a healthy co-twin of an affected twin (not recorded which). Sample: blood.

CDR3 residues: CAVADLASLGYTF. The chain links TRBV7-9 to TRBJ1-2. The CDR3 extends over 13 amino acids. Germline V gives CDR1 SEHNR, CDR2 FQNEAQ (reference sequence).